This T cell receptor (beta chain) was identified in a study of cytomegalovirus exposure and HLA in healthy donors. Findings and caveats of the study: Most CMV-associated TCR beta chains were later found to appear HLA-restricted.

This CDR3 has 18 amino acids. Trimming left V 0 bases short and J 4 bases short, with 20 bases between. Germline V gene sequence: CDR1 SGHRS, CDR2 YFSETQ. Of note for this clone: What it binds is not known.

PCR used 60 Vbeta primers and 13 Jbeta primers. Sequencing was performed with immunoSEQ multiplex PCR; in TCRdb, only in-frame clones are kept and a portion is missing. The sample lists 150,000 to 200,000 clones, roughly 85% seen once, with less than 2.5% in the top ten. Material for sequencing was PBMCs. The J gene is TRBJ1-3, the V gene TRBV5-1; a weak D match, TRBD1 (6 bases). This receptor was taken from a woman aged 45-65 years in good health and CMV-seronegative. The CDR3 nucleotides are TGCGCCAGCAGCTTGGTCCCACAGGGTGCTGAGCGGGGAAACACCATATATTTT. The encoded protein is CASSLVPQGAERGNTIYF.